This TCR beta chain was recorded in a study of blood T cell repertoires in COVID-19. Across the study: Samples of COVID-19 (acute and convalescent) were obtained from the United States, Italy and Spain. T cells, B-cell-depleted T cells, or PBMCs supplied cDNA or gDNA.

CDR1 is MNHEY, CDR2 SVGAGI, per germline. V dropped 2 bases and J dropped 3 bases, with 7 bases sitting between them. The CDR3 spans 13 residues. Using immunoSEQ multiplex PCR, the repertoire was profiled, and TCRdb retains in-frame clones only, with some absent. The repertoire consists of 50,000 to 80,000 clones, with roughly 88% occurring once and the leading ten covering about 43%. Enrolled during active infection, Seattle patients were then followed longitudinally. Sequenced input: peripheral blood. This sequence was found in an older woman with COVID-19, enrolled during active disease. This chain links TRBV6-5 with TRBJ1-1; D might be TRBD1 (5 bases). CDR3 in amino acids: CASSYARDTEAFF. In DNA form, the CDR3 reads TGTGCCAGCAGTTACGCCAGGGACACTGAAGCTTTCTTT.